Presented here are 13 T cell receptor beta chains from one specimen sequenced in a study of T cells in Graves' hyperthyroidism and ophthalmopathy. From RNA transcripts, TCR beta CDR3 regions were amplified. Researchers ran a first-round RT-PCR on the TCR CDR3 using the HTBI primer set. TCRdb processed the multiplex PCR reads anew with MiXCR; each CDR3 protein has one entry. This sample has approximately 690,000 distinct CDR3 sequences, with 14% found just once. Sequencing used blood. These receptors originate from a woman aged 45-59 years with Graves' ophthalmopathy.

Notes on this clonotype: This sequence may be a read error, since a much larger clone differs from it by one base. J is TRBJ1-1 and V is TRBV19; D is unresolved. This CDR3 is 13 amino acids long. The germline CDR1 and CDR2 sequences are LNHDA and SQIVND (reference sequence). The CDR3 region has the DNA TGTGCCAGTGGTATATACGGGGACACTGAAGCTTTCTTT. Translated: CASGIYGDTEAFF.

This clonotype was recorded at least ten times. CDR3 region: CASSLQRTSTDTQYF. CDR3 DNA: TGTGCCAGCAGCTTACAGCGCACTAGCACAGATACGCAGTATTTT. The V gene is TRBV7-2, the J gene TRBJ2-3; D not resolved. The CDR3 totals 15 residues. CDR1 and CDR2 (germline): SGHTA, FQGNSA. The ends were cut back, 2 bases at V and 0 bases at J, with 9 bases in the middle.

This clonotype was found many times. The chain combines TRBV3-1 with TRBJ2-6, with D hard to call. Trimming took 3 bases from V and 1 from J, leaving 10 bases between them. The length of the CDR3 is 16 residues. CDR1 is LGHDT and CDR2 is YNNKEL in the germline V gene (reference sequence). The CDR3: CASSHRSGSGANVLTF. CDR3 DNA sequence: TGTGCCAGCAGCCACCGCTCGGGTTCTGGGGCCAACGTCCTGACTTTC.

This clonotype was observed a handful of times. CDR3 residues: CAAKGQLSGNTIYF. CDR3 nucleotides: TGTGCCGCAAAAGGACAGCTCTCTGGAAACACCATATATTTT. The rearrangement links TRBV30 to TRBJ1-3, with D perhaps matching TRBD1 (6 bases). The CDR3 is made up of 14 amino acids. Germline loops: CDR1 GTSNPN, CDR2 SVGIG (reference sequence). V lost 8 bases and J lost 0, with 14 bases in between.

In this sample, this clonotype turned up many times. The chain employs TRBV20-1 and TRBJ2-1; D is perhaps TRBD2 (5 bases). This CDR3 is built from 16 residues. Germline V lookup: CDR1 DFQATT, CDR2 SNEGSKA (reference sequence). V was pared by 3 bases and J by 0 bases, with 15 bases between. The CDR3 loop is CSASRKRRSSYNEQFF. The CDR3 DNA sequence: TGCAGTGCTAGCCGCAAGCGGAGGAGCTCCTACAATGAGCAGTTCTTC.

Only a few counts were recorded for this clonotype. A single base separates this from a much larger clone, so it may be a read error. The V gene is TRBV18, the J gene TRBJ2-5, with TRBD1 matching over 7 bases. CDR3 length: 14 residues. The ends lost 3 bases at V and 7 bases at J; junction bases unmatched: 8. Germline-derived CDR1 and CDR2 are KGHSH and LQKENI. In DNA, the CDR3 is TGTGCCAGCTCACCCCCGACAGGGAAAGGGACCCAGTACTTC. This sequence encodes CASSPPTGKGTQYF. Full variable domain (outside the CDR3, taken from reference TRBV18 and TRBJ2-5): NAGVMQNPRHLVRRRGQEARLRCSPMKGHSHVYWYRQLPEEGLKFMVYLQKENIIDESGMPKERFSAEFPKEGPSILRIQQVVRGDSAAYFCASSPPTGKGTQYFGPGTRLLVL.

The chain links TRBV6-2 or TRBV6-3 to TRBJ2-2; TRBD2 might be the D (5 bases). V was cut by 7 bases and J by 5 bases, with 11 bases left in between. CDR1 is MNHEY and CDR2 is SVGEGT in the germline V gene. This CDR3 has 13 amino acids. DNA of the CDR3: TGTGCCAGCATTCCTAGCCGGACCGGGGAGCTGTTTTTT. Protein sequence: CASIPSRTGELFF.

The CDR3 DNA sequence: TGCGCCAGCAGCTTGAACAGGGGGGTCACAGGGACCCAGTACTTC. Protein sequence: CASSLNRGVTGTQYF. This sequence joins TRBV5-1 and TRBJ2-5; 8 nucleotides match TRBD1. Germline-derived CDR1 and CDR2 are SGHRS and YFSETQ. Trimming took 1 base from V and 7 from J; bases not matched to a gene: 9. CDR3 length: 15 amino acids.

This clonotype has more than one count but fewer than ten. The rearrangement uses TRBV11-2 and TRBJ1-3; TRBD1 matches at 7 bases. Trimming cost V 1 base and J 0 bases; bases outside gene matches: 3. CDR1 is SGHAT, CDR2 FQNNGV, per germline. The CDR3 is 16 residues long. The CDR3 coding sequence is TGTGCCAGCAGCTTAGTGGGGGACAGCTCTGGAAACACCATATATTTT. Translated: CASSLVGDSSGNTIYF.

The genes are TRBV20-1 and TRBJ2-7, with D possibly TRBD2 on 6 matching bases. V was shortened by 5 bases and J by 3 bases, with 14 bases between the two germline ends. CDR3 length: 13 amino acids. From germline, CDR1 is DFQATT and CDR2 SNEGSKA (reference sequence). The CDR3: CSAVGLQSYEQYF. CDR3 nucleotides: TGCAGTGCTGTGGGACTCCAAAGCTACGAGCAGTACTTC.

This clonotype was detected ten times or more. The chain combines TRBV27 with TRBJ2-2; D not certain. The CDR3 has 13 residues. The V end was cut by 6 bases, the J end by 5 bases, with 10 bases between. Germline CDR1 reads MNHEY; CDR2 reads SMNVEV (reference sequence). The CDR3 DNA reads as TGTGCCAGCAGCCGCCCTGGGACCGGGGAGCTGTTTTTT. This sequence encodes CASSRPGTGELFF.

This clonotype was detected only a few times. This sequence joins TRBV18 and TRBJ2-2, with 8 bases aligning to TRBD1. Germline CDR1 is KGHSH and CDR2 is LQKENI. The length of the CDR3 is 16 residues. V shed 2 bases, J shed 4 bases, and the junction held 6 bases outside the gene matches. The CDR3 bases are TGTGCCAGCTCACCAAGGACAGGGTCGAGCACCGGGGAGCTGTTTTTT. This gives the protein CASSPRTGSSTGELFF. The full variable domain, its missing parts supplied by reference TRBV18 and TRBJ2-2, is NAGVMQNPRHLVRRRGQEARLRCSPMKGHSHVYWYRQLPEEGLKFMVYLQKENIIDESGMPKERFSAEFPKEGPSILRIQQVVRGDSAAYFCASSPRTGSSTGELFFGEGSRLTVL.

As to this clonotype: With a much larger clone just one base away, this may be a read error. The V gene is TRBV11-2, the J gene TRBJ2-3, with 10 bases identical to TRBD2. Per the germline V gene, CDR1 is SGHAT and CDR2 is FQNNGV. There are 15 residues in the CDR3. The CDR3 nucleotides read TGTGCCAGCGGGTCTAGCGGGAGAGGGACAGATACGCGGTATTTT. Translation: CASGSSGRGTDTRYF.